This is a list of T cell receptor beta chains from one sample in a study of tumor-infiltrating lymphocytes in localized non-small cell lung cancer. Here immunoSEQ multiplex PCR was the method, and the copy in TCRdb shows in-frame clones only, minus some. The sample consists of 16,000 or so clones, approximately 70% of them appearing once. The sequenced sample was lung tumor tissue. Source of these receptors: a human donor with non-small cell lung cancer. The CDR3 runs from the conserved cysteine through the conserved F or W. The order of the fields is clone size, J gene, V gene, D gene, CDR3 DNA, CDR3 protein. D genes are given only for firm matches. The size entry is marked missing in some rows and otherwise reads once, few, many or a size class.

clone size: few; J gene: TRBJ1-1; V gene: TRBV19; D gene: NA; CDR3 DNA: TGTGCCAGTAGCCCGGCCACCCAGGAAGGTGAAGCTTTCTTT; CDR3 protein: CASSPATQEGEAFF
clone size: NA; J gene: TRBJ1-1; V gene: TRBV18; D gene: NA; CDR3 DNA: TGTGCCAGCTCACCAGCGACAGACACTGAAGCTTTCTTT; CDR3 protein: CASSPATDTEAFF
clone size: few; J gene: TRBJ2-7; V gene: TRBV6-6; D gene: NA; CDR3 DNA: TGTGCCAGCAGAGGAGGGGACGAGCAGTACTTC; CDR3 protein: CASRGGDEQYF
clone size: once; J gene: TRBJ2-3; V gene: TRBV6-6; D gene: TRBD2; CDR3 DNA: TGTGCCAGCAGCGCCGCTAGCGGGGGGGGAACAGATACGCAGTATTTT; CDR3 protein: CASSAASGGGTDTQYF
clone size: NA; J gene: TRBJ1-2; V gene: TRBV7-9; D gene: NA; CDR3 DNA: TGTGCCAGCAGCTCGACAGCCTCCTATGGCTACACCTTC; CDR3 protein: CASSSTASYGYTF
clone size: NA; J gene: TRBJ2-5; V gene: TRBV5-1; D gene: NA; CDR3 DNA: TGCGCCAGCAGCTTAGGGACCAACTACGTCCGAGAGACCCAGTACTTC; CDR3 protein: CASSLGTNYVRETQYF
clone size: few; J gene: TRBJ1-1; V gene: TRBV6-5; D gene: NA; CDR3 DNA: TGTGCCAGCAGTTACACGGACGGCTACACTGAAGCTTTCTTT; CDR3 protein: CASSYTDGYTEAFF
clone size: NA; J gene: TRBJ1-2; V gene: TRBV14; D gene: NA; CDR3 DNA: TGTGCCAGCAGCCAAGCTTCGGGGGGCTACACCTTC; CDR3 protein: CASSQASGGYTF
clone size: NA; J gene: TRBJ2-4; V gene: TRBV5-5; D gene: NA; CDR3 DNA: TGTGCCAGCAGTCCAAGGGGAGAGGGCATTCAGTACTTC; CDR3 protein: CASSPRGEGIQYF
clone size: NA; J gene: TRBJ2-7; V gene: TRBV5-4; D gene: NA; CDR3 DNA: TGTGCCAGCAGCTTGGGGGTATTTGGCTACGAGCAGTACTTC; CDR3 protein: CASSLGVFGYEQYF
clone size: NA; J gene: TRBJ2-1; V gene: TRBV19; D gene: NA; CDR3 DNA: TGTGCCACCCGGGACGCTTCCTACAATGAGCAGTTCTTC; CDR3 protein: CATRDASYNEQFF
clone size: few; J gene: TRBJ1-4; V gene: TRBV5-1; D gene: TRBD1; CDR3 DNA: TGCGCCAGCAGCTTACAGGGGGCAGAGGAAAAACTGTTTTTT; CDR3 protein: CASSLQGAEEKLFF
clone size: few; J gene: TRBJ2-2; V gene: TRBV4-1; D gene: NA; CDR3 DNA: TGCGCCACAAGGGACGGAAACACCGGGGAGCTGTTTTTT; CDR3 protein: CATRDGNTGELFF
clone size: few; J gene: TRBJ1-5; V gene: TRBV19; D gene: NA; CDR3 DNA: TGTGCCAGTAGTGCGGGGAATAGCAATCAGCCCCAGCATTTT; CDR3 protein: CASSAGNSNQPQHF
clone size: NA; J gene: TRBJ2-7; V gene: TRBV5-4; D gene: TRBD2; CDR3 DNA: TGTGCCAGCAGCTCTCGACTAGCGCTCCCCTACGAGCAGTACTTC; CDR3 protein: CASSSRLALPYEQYF
clone size: once; J gene: TRBJ2-7; V gene: TRBV4-2; D gene: NA; CDR3 DNA: TGTGCCAGCAGCCAAGAAGGACCAGGGGGGATCTACGAGCAGTACTTC; CDR3 protein: CASSQEGPGGIYEQYF
clone size: NA; J gene: TRBJ2-3; V gene: TRBV10-3; D gene: NA; CDR3 DNA: TGTGCCACCCATTCTCCCGACAGGACACCAAGGGATACGCAGTATTTT; CDR3 protein: CATHSPDRTPRDTQYF
clone size: NA; J gene: TRBJ2-7; V gene: TRBV6-5; D gene: NA; CDR3 DNA: TGTGCCAGCAGAGGAGGGGACGAGCAGTACTTC; CDR3 protein: CASRGGDEQYF
clone size: NA; J gene: TRBJ1-1; V gene: TRBV5-6; D gene: NA; CDR3 DNA: TGTGCCAGCAGCTTGGCCATCGGGGGAGTCACTGAAGCTTTCTTT; CDR3 protein: CASSLAIGGVTEAFF
clone size: NA; J gene: TRBJ2-2; V gene: TRBV11-2; D gene: NA; CDR3 DNA: TGTGCCAGCAGCTTAGATCGGGGCGCCGGGGAGCTGTTTTTT; CDR3 protein: CASSLDRGAGELFF
clone size: few; J gene: TRBJ1-5; V gene: TRBV7-9; D gene: NA; CDR3 DNA: TGTGCCAGCTCAAGGGACGGTTCCCCCAATCAGCCCCAGCATTTT; CDR3 protein: CASSRDGSPNQPQHF
clone size: NA; J gene: TRBJ2-3; V gene: TRBV21-1; D gene: NA; CDR3 DNA: TGTGCCAGCAGCAAAGCGCTTTTACTAGTTGGCACAGATACGCAGTATTTT; CDR3 protein: CASSKALLLVGTDTQYF
clone size: NA; J gene: TRBJ1-5; V gene: TRBV28; D gene: TRBD1; CDR3 DNA: TGTGCCAGCTTCGCCCCGGGACAGGGTCGTTTACAGCCCCAGCATTTT; CDR3 protein: CASFAPGQGRLQPQHF
clone size: once; J gene: TRBJ1-5; V gene: TRBV2; D gene: NA; CDR3 DNA: TGTGCCAGCTGCGAAAGGGATAATCAGCCCCAGCATTTT; CDR3 protein: CASCERDNQPQHF
clone size: NA; J gene: TRBJ2-1; V gene: TRBV20-1; D gene: NA; CDR3 DNA: TGCAGTGCTAGAGATCGGTATGAGCAGTTCTTC; CDR3 protein: CSARDRYEQFF
clone size: NA; J gene: TRBJ2-7; V gene: TRBV9; D gene: NA; CDR3 DNA: TGTGCCAGCAGCGAGGGGGTATCTAGAGAGCAGTACTTC; CDR3 protein: CASSEGVSREQYF
clone size: NA; J gene: TRBJ2-2; V gene: TRBV7-3; D gene: TRBD2; CDR3 DNA: TGTGCCAGCAGCCCGGCGGGGGTGTCCGGGGAGCTGTTTTTT; CDR3 protein: CASSPAGVSGELFF
clone size: NA; J gene: TRBJ1-4; V gene: TRBV4-1; D gene: TRBD1; CDR3 DNA: TGCGCCAGCAGCCAAGATTTTCCCCCAGGGGGTAATGAAAAACTGTTTTTT; CDR3 protein: CASSQDFPPGGNEKLFF
clone size: NA; J gene: TRBJ1-5; V gene: TRBV5-3; D gene: NA; CDR3 DNA: TGTGCCAGAAGCTTCCCCGCTTATAGCAATCAGCCCCAGCATTTT; CDR3 protein: CARSFPAYSNQPQHF
clone size: few; J gene: TRBJ2-3; V gene: TRBV30; D gene: TRBD1; CDR3 DNA: TGTGCCTGGACGGTAGGACAGGGGACAGATACGCAGTATTTT; CDR3 protein: CAWTVGQGTDTQYF
clone size: NA; J gene: TRBJ1-1; V gene: TRBV28; D gene: NA; CDR3 DNA: TGTGCCAGCAGTTTGGAAGGGTTCAAGGAAGCTTTCTTT; CDR3 protein: CASSLEGFKEAFF
clone size: NA; J gene: TRBJ2-5; V gene: TRBV18; D gene: TRBD2; CDR3 DNA: TGTGCCAGCTCAGGGCGGGAGGAGGAGACCCAGTACTTC; CDR3 protein: CASSGREEETQYF
clone size: NA; J gene: TRBJ2-7; V gene: TRBV5-4; D gene: NA; CDR3 DNA: TGTGCCAGCGGAGGGCAGGTCGACGAGCAGTACTTC; CDR3 protein: CASGGQVDEQYF
clone size: NA; J gene: TRBJ2-1; V gene: TRBV10-1; D gene: TRBD2; CDR3 DNA: TGCGCCAGCAGTGAGAGGACTAGCGGGAGGGCCGGCTCCTACAATGAGCAGTTCTTC; CDR3 protein: CASSERTSGRAGSYNEQFF
clone size: NA; J gene: TRBJ2-2; V gene: TRBV18; D gene: NA; CDR3 DNA: TGTGCCAGCTCACCGGGCAGTGCGAACACCGGGGAGCTGTTTTTT; CDR3 protein: CASSPGSANTGELFF
clone size: few; J gene: TRBJ2-1; V gene: TRBV5-5; D gene: TRBD2; CDR3 DNA: TGTGCCAGCACTAGCGGCAATGAGCAGTTCTTC; CDR3 protein: CASTSGNEQFF
clone size: few; J gene: TRBJ2-1; V gene: TRBV11-3; D gene: NA; CDR3 DNA: TGTGCCAGCAGCTACCGGACGCCGAATGAGCAGTTCTTC; CDR3 protein: CASSYRTPNEQFF
clone size: NA; J gene: TRBJ2-3; V gene: TRBV7-3; D gene: TRBD2; CDR3 DNA: TGTGCCAGCAGCCCCGGACTAGCGACAGATACGCAGTATTTT; CDR3 protein: CASSPGLATDTQYF
clone size: few; J gene: TRBJ2-2; V gene: TRBV7-9; D gene: NA; CDR3 DNA: TGTGCCAGCAGCCCAGGAGGGGAGCTGGGAGCTGTTTTT; CDR3 protein: CASSPGGELGAVF
clone size: NA; J gene: TRBJ2-2; V gene: TRBV5-1; D gene: TRBD1; CDR3 DNA: TGCGCCAGCAGCCAAGGGACAGGGGGAAACACCGGGGAGCTGTTTTTT; CDR3 protein: CASSQGTGGNTGELFF
clone size: NA; J gene: TRBJ2-3; V gene: TRBV6-1; D gene: TRBD1; CDR3 DNA: TGTGCCAGCAGCACCGGGACAGGGGGAGATACGCAGTATTTT; CDR3 protein: CASSTGTGGDTQYF
clone size: NA; J gene: TRBJ2-5; V gene: TRBV7-2; D gene: TRBD2; CDR3 DNA: TGTGCCAGCAGCTCGGGACTAGTAGAGACCCAGTACTTC; CDR3 protein: CASSSGLVETQYF
clone size: NA; J gene: TRBJ2-7; V gene: TRBV28; D gene: TRBD2; CDR3 DNA: TGTGCCAGCGGATCCCCAGGGACTAGGGAGCAGTACTTC; CDR3 protein: CASGSPGTREQYF
clone size: NA; J gene: TRBJ2-2; V gene: TRBV29-1; D gene: NA; CDR3 DNA: TGCAGCGTTGAAGGGAGCACCGGGGAGCTGTTTTTT; CDR3 protein: CSVEGSTGELFF
clone size: NA; J gene: TRBJ2-3; V gene: TRBV29-1; D gene: TRBD1; CDR3 DNA: TGCAGCGTTGAAGTGAGGGGGCGGGGCACAGATACGCAGTATTTT; CDR3 protein: CSVEVRGRGTDTQYF
clone size: NA; J gene: TRBJ1-1; V gene: TRBV30; D gene: NA; CDR3 DNA: TGTGCCTGGAGCTGGTGGGGCTCTGAAGCTTTCTTT; CDR3 protein: CAWSWWGSEAFF
clone size: NA; J gene: TRBJ1-2; V gene: TRBV7-9; D gene: NA; CDR3 DNA: TGTGCCAGCAGCTTAAATGGGGCCAACTATGGCTACACCTTC; CDR3 protein: CASSLNGANYGYTF